This T cell receptor (beta chain) was recorded in a study of post-analysis software for immune sequencing data. Study information: The disease courses spanned relapsing-remitting, secondary progressive and progressive-relapsing forms of multiple sclerosis.

General observations from the study: In multiple sclerosis, normalized Chao1 diversity was significantly below that of controls. Controls showed lower frequencies than patients for roughly 5 TRBV segments, and TRBV5-6, TRBV5-1 and TRBV20-1 were among these.

Germline V gene data show CDR1 as LGHNT and CDR2 as FRNRAP. V was pared by 4 bases and J by 0 bases, with 2 bases of the junction left unmatched. This CDR3 has 15 amino acids. About this clonotype itself: What it recognizes is unknown.

Unique molecular identifiers were carried by the TCR beta cDNA libraries. TCRdb re-derived calls from the PCR reads in MiXCR, one entry per CDR3 protein. The data contain about 820,000 distinct CDR3 sequences, around 53% of them singletons. The chain combines TRBV12-5 with TRBJ1-1; TRBD1 aligns across 10 bases. Sequenced material: blood. This receptor was identified in a girl aged 5-17 years with multiple sclerosis. CDR3 in amino acids: CASGSGQGVNTEAFF. In nucleotides, the CDR3 is TGTGCTAGTGGTTCCGGACAGGGGGTGAACACTGAAGCTTTCTTT.